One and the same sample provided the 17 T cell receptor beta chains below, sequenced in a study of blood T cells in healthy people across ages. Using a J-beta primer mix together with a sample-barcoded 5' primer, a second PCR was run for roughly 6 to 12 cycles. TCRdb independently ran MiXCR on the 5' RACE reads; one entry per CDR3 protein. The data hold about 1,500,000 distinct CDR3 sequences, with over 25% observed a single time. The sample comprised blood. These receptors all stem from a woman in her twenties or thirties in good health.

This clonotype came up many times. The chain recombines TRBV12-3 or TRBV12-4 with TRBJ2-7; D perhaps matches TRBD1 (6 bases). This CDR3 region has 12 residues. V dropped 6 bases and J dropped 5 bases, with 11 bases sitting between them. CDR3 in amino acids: CASSENRDEQYF. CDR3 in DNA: TGTGCCAGCAGCGAGAACAGGGACGAGCAGTACTTC.

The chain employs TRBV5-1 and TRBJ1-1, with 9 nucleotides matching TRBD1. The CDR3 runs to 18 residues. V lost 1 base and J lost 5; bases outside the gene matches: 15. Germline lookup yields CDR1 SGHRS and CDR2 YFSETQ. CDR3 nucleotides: TGCGCCAGCAGCTTGACCTTTTCGGGACAGGGAACGGGAACTGAAGCTTTCTTT. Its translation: CASSLTFSGQGTGTEAFF.

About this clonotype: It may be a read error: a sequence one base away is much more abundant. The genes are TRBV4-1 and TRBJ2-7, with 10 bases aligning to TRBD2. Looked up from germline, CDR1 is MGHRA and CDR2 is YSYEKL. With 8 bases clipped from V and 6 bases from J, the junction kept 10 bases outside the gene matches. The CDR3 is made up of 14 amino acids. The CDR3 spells CASGPGLAPSEQYF. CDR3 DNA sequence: TGCGCCAGCGGCCCGGGACTAGCGCCCTCCGAGCAGTACTTC.

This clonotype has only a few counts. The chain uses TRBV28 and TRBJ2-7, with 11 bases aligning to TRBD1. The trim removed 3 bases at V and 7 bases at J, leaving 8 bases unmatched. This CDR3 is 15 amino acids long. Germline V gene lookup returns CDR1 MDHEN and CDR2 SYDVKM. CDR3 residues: CASSFLGQGAKEQYF. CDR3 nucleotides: TGTGCCAGCAGTTTTCTAGGACAGGGGGCGAAGGAGCAGTACTTC.

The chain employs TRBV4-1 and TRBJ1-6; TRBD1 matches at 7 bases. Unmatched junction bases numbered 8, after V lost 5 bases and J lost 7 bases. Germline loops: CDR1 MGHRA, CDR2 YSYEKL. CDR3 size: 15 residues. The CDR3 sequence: CASSLYRGNNSPLHF. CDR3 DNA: TGCGCCAGCAGCTTATACAGGGGAAACAATTCACCCCTCCACTTT.

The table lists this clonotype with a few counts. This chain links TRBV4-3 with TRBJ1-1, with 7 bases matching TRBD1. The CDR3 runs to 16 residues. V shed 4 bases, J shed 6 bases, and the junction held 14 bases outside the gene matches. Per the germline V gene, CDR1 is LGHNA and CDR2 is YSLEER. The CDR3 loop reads CASSLLEGAVNSEAFF. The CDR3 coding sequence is TGCGCCAGCAGCCTACTGGAGGGGGCGGTTAACTCTGAAGCTTTCTTT.

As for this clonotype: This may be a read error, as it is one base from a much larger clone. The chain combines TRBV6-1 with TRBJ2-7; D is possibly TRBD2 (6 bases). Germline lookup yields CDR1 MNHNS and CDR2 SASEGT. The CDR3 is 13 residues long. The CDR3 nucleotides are TGTGCCGGCAGTGCGGGACGCTACTACGAGCAGTACTTC. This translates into CAGSAGRYYEQYF.

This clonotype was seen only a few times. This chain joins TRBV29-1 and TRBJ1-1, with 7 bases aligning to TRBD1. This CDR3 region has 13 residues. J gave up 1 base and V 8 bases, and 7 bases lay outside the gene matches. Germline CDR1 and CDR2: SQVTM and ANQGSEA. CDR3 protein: CSSRQGTNTEAFF. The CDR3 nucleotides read TGCAGCTCGCGACAGGGAACGAACACTGAAGCTTTCTTT.

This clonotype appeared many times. CDR3 DNA sequence: TGTGCCAGCAGGACGAGAACCGGGACAGGATATGGCTACACCTTC. It is translated as CASRTRTGTGYGYTF. The genes are TRBV7-2 and TRBJ1-2; 8 nucleotides align to TRBD1. V was clipped by 6 bases and J by 5 bases; unmatched bases: 11. Germline lookup yields CDR1 SGHTA and CDR2 FQGNSA. The CDR3 consists of 15 residues.

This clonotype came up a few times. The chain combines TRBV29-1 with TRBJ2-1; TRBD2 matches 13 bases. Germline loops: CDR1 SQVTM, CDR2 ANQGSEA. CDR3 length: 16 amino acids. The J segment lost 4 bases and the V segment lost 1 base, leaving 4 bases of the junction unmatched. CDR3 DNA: TGCAGCGTTGAAGGGTGGACTAGCGGGGGTTACAATGAGCAGTTCTTC. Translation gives CSVEGWTSGGYNEQFF.

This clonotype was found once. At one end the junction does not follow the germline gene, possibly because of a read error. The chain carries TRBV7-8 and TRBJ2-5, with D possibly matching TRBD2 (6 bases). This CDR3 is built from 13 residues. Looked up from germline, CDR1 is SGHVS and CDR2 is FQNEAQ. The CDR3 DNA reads TGTGCCGGCAGCTTTTCCGGGGGAGAGACCCAGTACTTC. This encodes CAGSFSGGETQYF.

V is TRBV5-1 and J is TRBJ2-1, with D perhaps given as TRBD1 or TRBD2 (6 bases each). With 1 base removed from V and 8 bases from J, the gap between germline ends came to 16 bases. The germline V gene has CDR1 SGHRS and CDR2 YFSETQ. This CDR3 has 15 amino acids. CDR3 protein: CASSLTGAPPHEQFF. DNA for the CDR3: TGCGCCAGCAGCTTGACGGGGGCCCCCCCCCATGAGCAGTTCTTC.

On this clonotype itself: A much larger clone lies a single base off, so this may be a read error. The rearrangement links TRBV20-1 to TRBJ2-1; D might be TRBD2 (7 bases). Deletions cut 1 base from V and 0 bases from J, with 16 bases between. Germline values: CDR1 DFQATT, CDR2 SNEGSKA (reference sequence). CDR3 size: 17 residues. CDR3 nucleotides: TGCAGTGCTAGAGTTGCGGGGGCCCAGGGCTCCTACAATGAGCAGTTCTTC. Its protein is CSARVAGAQGSYNEQFF.

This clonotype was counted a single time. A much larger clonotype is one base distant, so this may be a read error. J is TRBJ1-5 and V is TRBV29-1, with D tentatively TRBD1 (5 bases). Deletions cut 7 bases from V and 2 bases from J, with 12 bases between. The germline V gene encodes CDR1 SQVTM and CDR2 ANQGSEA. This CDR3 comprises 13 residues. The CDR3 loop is CSAGQDGNQPQHF. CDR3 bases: TGCAGCGCGGGGCAGGATGGCAATCAGCCCCAGCATTTT.

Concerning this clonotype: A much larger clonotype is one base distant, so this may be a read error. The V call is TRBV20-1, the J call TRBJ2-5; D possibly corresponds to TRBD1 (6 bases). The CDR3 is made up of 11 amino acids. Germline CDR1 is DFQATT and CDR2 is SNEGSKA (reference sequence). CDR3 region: CSAVGQETRYF. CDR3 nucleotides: TGCAGTGCTGTGGGACAAGAGACCCGGTACTTC.

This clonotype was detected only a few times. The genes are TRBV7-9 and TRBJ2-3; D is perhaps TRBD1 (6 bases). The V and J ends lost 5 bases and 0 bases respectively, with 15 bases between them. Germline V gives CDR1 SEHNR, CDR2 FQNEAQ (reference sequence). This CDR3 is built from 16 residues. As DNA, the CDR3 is TGTGCCAGCAGCCCAAATGGGGGCCCTAGCACAGATACGCAGTATTTT. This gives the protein CASSPNGGPSTDTQYF.

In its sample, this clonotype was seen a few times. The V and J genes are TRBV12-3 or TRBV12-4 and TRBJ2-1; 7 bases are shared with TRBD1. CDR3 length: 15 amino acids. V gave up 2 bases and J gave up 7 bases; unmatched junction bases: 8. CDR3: CASSLRQGVKNEQFF. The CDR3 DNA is TGTGCCAGCAGTTTAAGGCAGGGGGTAAAAAATGAGCAGTTCTTC.